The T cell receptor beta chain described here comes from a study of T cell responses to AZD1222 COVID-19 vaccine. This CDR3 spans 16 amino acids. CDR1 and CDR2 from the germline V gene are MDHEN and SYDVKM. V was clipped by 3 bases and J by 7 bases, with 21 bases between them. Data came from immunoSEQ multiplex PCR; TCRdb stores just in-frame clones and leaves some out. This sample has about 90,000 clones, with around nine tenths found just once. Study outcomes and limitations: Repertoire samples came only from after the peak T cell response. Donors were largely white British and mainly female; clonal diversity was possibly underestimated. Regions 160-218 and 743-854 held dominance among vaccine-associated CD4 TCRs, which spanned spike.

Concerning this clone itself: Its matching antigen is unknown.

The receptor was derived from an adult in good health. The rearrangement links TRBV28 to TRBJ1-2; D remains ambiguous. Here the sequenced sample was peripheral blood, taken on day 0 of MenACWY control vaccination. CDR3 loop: CASSFVFQRVAGGYTF. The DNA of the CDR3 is TGTGCCAGCAGTTTCGTATTCCAGCGAGTTGCAGGTGGCTACACCTTC.